The next 7 T cell receptor beta chains were all read from a single sample in a study of blood T cell repertoires in COVID-19. The table came from immunoSEQ multiplex PCR; TCRdb's copy has only in-frame clones and leaves some out. The table shows more than 300,000 clones, with about 90% occurring only once. The sequencing sample was made of PBMCs or T cells enriched from blood (not recorded which). These receptors were obtained from a woman aged 30 to 39 who had recovered from COVID-19.

The chain combines TRBV14 with TRBJ1-1, with D hard to call. The V gene's germline CDR1 is SGHDN and CDR2 FVKESK. V lost 4 bases to trimming and J lost 2 bases, with 14 bases between them. The CDR3 totals 15 residues. CDR3 nucleotides: TGTGCCAGCAGCCCGCGGAACGGACTCAACACTGAAGCTTTCTTT. Translated, it gives CASSPRNGLNTEAFF.

The J gene is TRBJ1-1, the V gene TRBV7-9; D remains ambiguous. Germline V CDR1 and CDR2: SEHNR, FQNEAQ (reference sequence). CDR3 length equals 12 residues. Trimming cost V 4 bases and J 1 base, with 4 bases left between them. The CDR3 sequence is CASSSWNTEAFF. The CDR3 DNA reads as TGTGCCAGCAGCTCCTGGAACACTGAAGCTTTCTTT.

V gene TRBV10-3 combines with J gene TRBJ2-1; the match to TRBD2 covers 9 bases. CDR3 length equals 12 residues. Germline V gene lookup returns CDR1 ENHRY and CDR2 SYGVKD. The junction had 2 bases not matched to a gene; V was cut back by 0 bases and J by 14 bases. Written as DNA, the CDR3 is TGTGCCATCAGTGAGTCGGCGGGGGGGAAGTTCTTC. It yields the protein CAISESAGGKFF.

This clone was picked up a small number of times. The rearrangement links TRBV21-1 to TRBJ1-2; TRBD1, the table's D call, lacks a check against the DNA. TRBV21-1 is given as a pseudogene. This CDR3 comprises 15 residues. CDR3 sequence (DNA): TGTGCCAGCAGCTCCCGGACAGGGGATAACTATGGCTACACCTTC. As protein: CASSSRTGDNYGYTF.

V gene TRBV4-1 combines with J gene TRBJ2-7, with TRBD1 as a possible D gene (5 bases). CDR1 is MGHRA and CDR2 is YSYEKL in the germline V gene. This CDR3 is 16 amino acids long. V lost 2 bases to trimming and J lost 5 bases, with 19 bases between them. This chain's CDR3 is CASSQLQGGRLNEQYF. CDR3 nucleotide sequence: TGCGCCAGCAGCCAACTCCAGGGCGGACGCCTGAACGAGCAGTACTTC.

V and J are TRBV7-9 and TRBJ1-4, with 9 bases identical to TRBD1. V gave up 5 bases and J gave up 4 bases; unmatched junction bases: 5. Germline lookup yields CDR1 SEHNR and CDR2 FQNEAQ (reference sequence). This CDR3 region has 15 residues. DNA of the CDR3: TGTGCCAGCAGCCCACACAGGGGGCGTAATGAAAAACTGTTTTTT. This sequence encodes CASSPHRGRNEKLFF.

The rearrangement uses TRBV5-1 and TRBJ2-3; 14 bases are a match to TRBD2. Germline CDR1 SGHRS, CDR2 YFSETQ. V dropped 4 bases and J dropped 0; count of bases not matched to a gene: 7. This CDR3 comprises 18 residues. The DNA for the CDR3 is TGCGCCAGCAGCCCGGGGACTAGCGGGGGTGTTAGCACAGATACGCAGTATTTT. Protein sequence: CASSPGTSGGVSTDTQYF. The variable domain in full, with the rest retrieved from reference TRBV5-1 and TRBJ2-3, is KAGVTQTPRYLIKTRGQQVTLSCSPISGHRSVSWYQQTPGQGLQFLFEYFSETQRNKGNFPGRFSGRQFSNSRSEMNVSTLELGDSALYLCASSPGTSGGVSTDTQYFGPGTRLTVL.